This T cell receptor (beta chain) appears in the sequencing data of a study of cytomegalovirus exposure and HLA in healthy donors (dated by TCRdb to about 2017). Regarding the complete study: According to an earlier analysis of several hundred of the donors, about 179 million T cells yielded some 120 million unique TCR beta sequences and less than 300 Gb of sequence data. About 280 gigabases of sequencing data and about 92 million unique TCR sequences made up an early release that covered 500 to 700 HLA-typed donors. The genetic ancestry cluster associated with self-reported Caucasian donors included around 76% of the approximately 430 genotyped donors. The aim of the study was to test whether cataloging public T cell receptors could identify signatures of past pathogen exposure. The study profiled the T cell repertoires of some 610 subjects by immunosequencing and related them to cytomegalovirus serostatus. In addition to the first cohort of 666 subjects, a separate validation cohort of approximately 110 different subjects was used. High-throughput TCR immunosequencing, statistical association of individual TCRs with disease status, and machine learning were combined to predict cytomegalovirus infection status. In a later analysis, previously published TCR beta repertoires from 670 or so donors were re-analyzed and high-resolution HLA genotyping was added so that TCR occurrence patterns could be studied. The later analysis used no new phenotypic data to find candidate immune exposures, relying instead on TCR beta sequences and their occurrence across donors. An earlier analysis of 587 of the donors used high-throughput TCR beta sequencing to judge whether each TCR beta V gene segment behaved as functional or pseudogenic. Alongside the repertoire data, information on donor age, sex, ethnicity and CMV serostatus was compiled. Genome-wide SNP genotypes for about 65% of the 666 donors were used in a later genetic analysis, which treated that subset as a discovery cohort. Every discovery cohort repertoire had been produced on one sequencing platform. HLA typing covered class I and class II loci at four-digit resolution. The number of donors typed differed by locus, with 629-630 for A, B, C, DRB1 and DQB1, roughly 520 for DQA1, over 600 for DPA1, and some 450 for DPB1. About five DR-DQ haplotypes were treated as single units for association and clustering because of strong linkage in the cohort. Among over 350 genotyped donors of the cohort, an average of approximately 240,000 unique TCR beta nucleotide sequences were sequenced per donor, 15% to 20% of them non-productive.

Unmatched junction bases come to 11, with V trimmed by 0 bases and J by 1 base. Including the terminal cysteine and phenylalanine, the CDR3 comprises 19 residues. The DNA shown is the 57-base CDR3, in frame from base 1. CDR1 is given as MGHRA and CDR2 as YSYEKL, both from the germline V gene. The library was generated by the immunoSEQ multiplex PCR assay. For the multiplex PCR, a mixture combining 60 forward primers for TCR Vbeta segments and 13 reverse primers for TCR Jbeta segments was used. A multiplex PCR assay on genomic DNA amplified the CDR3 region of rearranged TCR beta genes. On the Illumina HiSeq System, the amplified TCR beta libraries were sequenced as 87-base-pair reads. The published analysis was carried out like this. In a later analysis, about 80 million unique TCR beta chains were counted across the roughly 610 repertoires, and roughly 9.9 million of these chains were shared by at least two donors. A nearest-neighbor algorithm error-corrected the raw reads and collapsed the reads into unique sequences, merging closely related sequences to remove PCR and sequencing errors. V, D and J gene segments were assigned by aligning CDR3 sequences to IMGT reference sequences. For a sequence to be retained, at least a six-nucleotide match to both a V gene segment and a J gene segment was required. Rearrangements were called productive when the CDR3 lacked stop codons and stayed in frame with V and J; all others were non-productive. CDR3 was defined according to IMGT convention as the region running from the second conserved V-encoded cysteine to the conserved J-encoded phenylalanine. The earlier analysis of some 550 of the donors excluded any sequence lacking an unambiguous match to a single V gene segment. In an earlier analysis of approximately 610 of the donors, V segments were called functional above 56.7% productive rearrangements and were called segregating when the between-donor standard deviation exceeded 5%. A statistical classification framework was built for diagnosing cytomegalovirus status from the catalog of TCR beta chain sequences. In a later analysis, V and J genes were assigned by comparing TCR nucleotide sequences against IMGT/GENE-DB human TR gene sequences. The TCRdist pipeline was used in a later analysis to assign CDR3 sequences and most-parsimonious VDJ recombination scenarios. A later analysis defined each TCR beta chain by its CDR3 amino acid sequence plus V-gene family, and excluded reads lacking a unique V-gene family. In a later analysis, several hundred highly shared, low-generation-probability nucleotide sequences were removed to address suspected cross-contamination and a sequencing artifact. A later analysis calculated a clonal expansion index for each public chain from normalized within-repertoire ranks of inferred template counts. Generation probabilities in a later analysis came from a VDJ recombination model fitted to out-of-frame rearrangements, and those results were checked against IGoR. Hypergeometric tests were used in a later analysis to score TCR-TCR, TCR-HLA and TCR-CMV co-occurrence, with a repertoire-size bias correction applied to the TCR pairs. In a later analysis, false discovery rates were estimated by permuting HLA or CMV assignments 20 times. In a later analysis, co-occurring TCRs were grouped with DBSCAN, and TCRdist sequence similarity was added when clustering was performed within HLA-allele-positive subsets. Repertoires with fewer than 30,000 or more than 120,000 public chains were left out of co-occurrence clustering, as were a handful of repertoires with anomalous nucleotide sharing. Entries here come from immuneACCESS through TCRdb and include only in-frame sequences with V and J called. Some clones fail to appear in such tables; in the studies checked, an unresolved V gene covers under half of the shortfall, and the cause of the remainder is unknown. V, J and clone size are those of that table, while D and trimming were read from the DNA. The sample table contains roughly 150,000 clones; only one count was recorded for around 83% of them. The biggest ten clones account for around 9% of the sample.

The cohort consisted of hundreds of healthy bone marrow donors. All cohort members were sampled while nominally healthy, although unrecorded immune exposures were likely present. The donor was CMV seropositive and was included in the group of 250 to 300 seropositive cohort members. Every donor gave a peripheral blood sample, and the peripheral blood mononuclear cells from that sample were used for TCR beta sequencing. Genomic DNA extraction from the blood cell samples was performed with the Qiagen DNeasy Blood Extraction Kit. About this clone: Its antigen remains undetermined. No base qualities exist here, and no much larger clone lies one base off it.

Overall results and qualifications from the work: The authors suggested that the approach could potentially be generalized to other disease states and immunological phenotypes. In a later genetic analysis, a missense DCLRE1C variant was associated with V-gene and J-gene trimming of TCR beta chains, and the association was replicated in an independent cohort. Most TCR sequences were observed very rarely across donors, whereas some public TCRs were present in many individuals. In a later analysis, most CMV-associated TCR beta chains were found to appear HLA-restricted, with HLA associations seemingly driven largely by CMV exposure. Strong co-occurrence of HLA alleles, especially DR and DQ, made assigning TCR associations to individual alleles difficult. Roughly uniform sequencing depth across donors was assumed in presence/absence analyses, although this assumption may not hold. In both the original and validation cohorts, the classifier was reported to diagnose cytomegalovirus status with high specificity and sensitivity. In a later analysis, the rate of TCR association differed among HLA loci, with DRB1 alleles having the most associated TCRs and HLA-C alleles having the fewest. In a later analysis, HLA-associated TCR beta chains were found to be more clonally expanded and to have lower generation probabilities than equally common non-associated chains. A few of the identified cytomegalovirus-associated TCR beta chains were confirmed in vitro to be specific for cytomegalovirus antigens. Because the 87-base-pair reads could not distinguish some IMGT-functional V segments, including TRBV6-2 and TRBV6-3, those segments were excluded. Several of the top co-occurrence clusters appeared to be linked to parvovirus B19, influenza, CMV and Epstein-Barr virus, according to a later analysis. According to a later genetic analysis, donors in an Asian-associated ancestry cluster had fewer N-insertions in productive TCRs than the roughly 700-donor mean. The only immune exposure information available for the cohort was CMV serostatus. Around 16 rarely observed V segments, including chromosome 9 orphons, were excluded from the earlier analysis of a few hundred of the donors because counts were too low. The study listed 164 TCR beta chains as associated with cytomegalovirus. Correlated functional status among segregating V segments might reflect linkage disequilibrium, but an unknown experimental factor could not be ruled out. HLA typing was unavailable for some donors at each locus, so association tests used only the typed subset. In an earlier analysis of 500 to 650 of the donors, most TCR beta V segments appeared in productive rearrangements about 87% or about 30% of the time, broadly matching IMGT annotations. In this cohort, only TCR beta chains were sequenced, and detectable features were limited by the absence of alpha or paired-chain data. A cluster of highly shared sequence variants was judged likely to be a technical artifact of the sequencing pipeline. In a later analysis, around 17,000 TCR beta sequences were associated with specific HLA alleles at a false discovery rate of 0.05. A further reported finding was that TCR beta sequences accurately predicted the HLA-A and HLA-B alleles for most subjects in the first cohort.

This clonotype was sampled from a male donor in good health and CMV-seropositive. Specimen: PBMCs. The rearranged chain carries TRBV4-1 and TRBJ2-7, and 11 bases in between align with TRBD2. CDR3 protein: CASSQEPDPLAGGSYEQYF. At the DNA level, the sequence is TGCGCCAGCAGCCAAGAACCGGACCCTCTAGCGGGAGGTTCCTACGAGCAGTACTTC.